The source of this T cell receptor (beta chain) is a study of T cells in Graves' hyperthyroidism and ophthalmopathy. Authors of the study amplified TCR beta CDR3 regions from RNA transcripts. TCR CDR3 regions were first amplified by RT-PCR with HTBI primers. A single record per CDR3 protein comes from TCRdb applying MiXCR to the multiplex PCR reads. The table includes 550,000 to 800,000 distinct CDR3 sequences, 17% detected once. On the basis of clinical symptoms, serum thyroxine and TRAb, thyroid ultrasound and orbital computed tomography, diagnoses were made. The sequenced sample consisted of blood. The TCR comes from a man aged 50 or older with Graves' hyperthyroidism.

CDR3 nucleotides: TGTGCCTGGCGGAGATCAGGGGACGGTGAAGCTTTCTTT. Translated: CAWRRSGDGEAFF. The gene calls are TRBV30 and TRBJ1-1, with a weak D call TRBD1 (6 bases). CDR3 length: 13 amino acids. The germline V and J ends were trimmed by 5 bases and 7 bases, with 17 bases remaining between them. CDR1 is GTSNPN, CDR2 SVGIG, per germline (reference sequence).